The 20 T cell receptor beta chains listed next were all sequenced from one sample in a study of T cell repertoires in cytomegalovirus infection (dated by TCRdb to 2018 to 2020). These reads were obtained on an Illumina HiSeq 1500. The public reads were quality trimmed at Q25 with fastp and then assembled into clones with MiXCR by TCRdb, keeping productive beta chains. Under each unique CDR3 protein, matching rows form one entry showing the most common genes and DNA. A total of some 440,000 distinct CDR3 sequences appear in this sample, about a third of them only once. The ten largest clones represent about an eighth of the sample. Sequenced material: PBMCs. These receptors all stem from a human donor in good health (CMV status not recorded). Some clones in this sample may be carry-over from other donors' samples.

This clonotype was found many times. The CDR3, as DNA: TGTGCCAGCAGTCCTGCCGGAGGGAGCTACAATGAGCAGTTCTTC. This gives the protein CASSPAGGSYNEQFF. This chain uses TRBV12-3 or TRBV12-4 with TRBJ2-1, with D maybe TRBD2 (6 bases). V lost 5 bases and J 3 bases, leaving 14 bases between the germline ends. The CDR3 length is 15 residues.

The chain joins TRBV27 to TRBJ1-1; 9 bases line up with TRBD1. The CDR3 sequence is 15 residues long. With V trimmed by 5 bases and J by 1 base, 5 bases remained unmatched. Germline CDR1 reads MNHEY; CDR2 reads SMNVEV (reference sequence). The CDR3 nucleotides are TGTGCCAGCAGTCGGGACAGGGACAAGAACACTGAAGCTTTCTTT. This gives the protein CASSRDRDKNTEAFF.

This clonotype turned up a few times. The genes are TRBV20-1 and TRBJ2-2; 8 bases are shared with TRBD2. Germline V gives CDR1 DFQATT, CDR2 SNEGSKA (reference sequence). This CDR3 is built from 15 residues. The V and J ends lost 5 bases and 4 bases, in that order; junction bases with no gene match: 9. This CDR3 reads CSASPGGWGTGELFF. The CDR3 DNA is TGCAGTGCTTCTCCGGGGGGGTGGGGCACCGGGGAGCTGTTTTTT.

The gene calls are TRBV5-1 and TRBJ2-3, with 10 nucleotides matching TRBD1. Unmatched junction bases numbered 10, after V lost 0 bases and J lost 3 bases. Germline CDR1 and CDR2: SGHRS and YFSETQ. The CDR3 consists of 18 residues. The CDR3 DNA reads as TGCGCCAGCAGCTTGGAGGGACAGGGGCCCGTCTGGACAGATACGCAGTATTTT. As protein: CASSLEGQGPVWTDTQYF.

The CDR3 coding sequence is TGTGCCAGCAACGACAGGGTAGCCGGGGAGCTGTTTTTT. Translation: CASNDRVAGELFF. This chain links TRBV6-5 with TRBJ2-2; 7 bases fit TRBD1. CDR1 is MNHEY, CDR2 SVGAGI, per germline. The CDR3 covers 13 residues. The trim removed 7 bases at V and 6 bases at J, leaving 5 bases unmatched.

This clonotype turned up a few times. The chain is built from TRBV18 and TRBJ1-1; no clear D. Trimming removed 1 base from V and 3 bases from J, with 9 bases in between. CDR1 KGHSH and CDR2 LQKENI come from the germline V gene. This CDR3 spans 14 amino acids. For the CDR3, the DNA is TGTGCCAGCTCACCACAGGGCTTTGACACTGAAGCTTTCTTT. Translating gives CASSPQGFDTEAFF.

This clonotype was counted a few times. The chain recombines TRBV11-2 with TRBJ2-5; D perhaps matches TRBD1 (5 bases). From germline, CDR1 is SGHAT and CDR2 FQNNGV. The ends were cut back, 0 bases at V and 1 base at J, with 12 bases in the middle. The length of the CDR3 is 16 residues. As DNA, the CDR3 is TGTGCCAGCAGCTTAGAAAGGGGTCTTCCCCAAGAGACCCAGTACTTC. It yields the protein CASSLERGLPQETQYF.

This clonotype occurred many times. The chain carries TRBV7-2 and TRBJ1-6; D call uncertain. The CDR3 is 12 residues long. Trimming took off 1 base at V and 9 bases at J, with 4 bases between the two ends. Germline CDR1 is SGHTA and CDR2 is FQGNSA. The CDR3 spells CASSLGGSPLHF. CDR3 in DNA: TGTGCCAGCAGCTTAGGAGGTTCACCCCTCCACTTT.

The chain is built from TRBV12-3 or TRBV12-4 and TRBJ2-4; D gene ambiguous. Trimming pared 3 bases from V and 4 bases from J, leaving 13 bases between. This CDR3 region has 15 residues. The DNA for the CDR3 is TGTGCCAGCAGTTTTGGCGGCGGCCCAAAAAACATTCAGTACTTC. Translating gives CASSFGGGPKNIQYF.

Only a few counts were recorded for this clonotype. The rearrangement links TRBV6-6 to TRBJ2-2; the D call may be TRBD1 or TRBD2 (5 bases each). Germline CDR1 and CDR2: MNHNY and SVGAGI (reference sequence). The V and J ends lost 5 bases and 1 base respectively, with 11 bases between them. The CDR3 length is 15 residues. CDR3 region: CASSDRGVNTGELFF. The CDR3 DNA reads TGTGCCAGCAGTGATCGAGGGGTGAACACCGGGGAGCTGTTTTTT.

This clonotype was observed at least ten times. The V gene is TRBV7-6, the J gene TRBJ2-2, with D tentatively TRBD2 (6 bases). V shed 2 bases and J shed 4 bases, with 14 bases lying between them. CDR3 length equals 16 residues. Germline values: CDR1 SGHVS, CDR2 FNYEAQ. Here the CDR3 reads CASSLRPGDSTGELFF. In DNA form, the CDR3 reads TGTGCCAGCAGCTTACGACCGGGGGATTCCACCGGGGAGCTGTTTTTT. Looking up the rest from reference TRBV7-6 and TRBJ2-2 gives the full variable domain: GAGVSQSPRYKVTKRGQDVALRCDPISGHVSLYWYRQALGQGPEFLTYFNYEAQQDKSGLPNDRFSAERPEGSISTLTIQRTEQRDSAMYRCASSLRPGDSTGELFFGEGSRLTVL.

The V gene is TRBV5-4, the J gene TRBJ1-2; D uncertain. Germline V lookup: CDR1 SGHNT, CDR2 YYREEE (reference sequence). V was cut by 0 bases and J by 3 bases, with 12 bases left in between. The CDR3 spans 15 residues. The CDR3 DNA sequence: TGTGCCAGCAGCTTGGGTACAAGGGCCGACTATGGCTACACCTTC. Residues: CASSLGTRADYGYTF.

This clonotype was found a few times. The V and J genes are TRBV12-3 or TRBV12-4 and TRBJ1-4, with TRBD1 matching over 7 bases. The CDR3 length is 16 residues. With V trimmed by 6 bases and J by 3 bases, 10 bases remained unmatched. The DNA for the CDR3 is TGTGCCAGCAGCGGATACAGGGGCGCAGCTAATGAAAAACTGTTTTTT. It encodes CASSGYRGAANEKLFF.

This clonotype was seen many times. The CDR3 DNA reads TGTGCCAGCAGTGAAGGGACTAGCGGCAATGAGCAGTTCTTC. The encoded protein is CASSEGTSGNEQFF. The gene calls are TRBV6-1 and TRBJ2-1, with 10 positions matching TRBD2. The germline V gene encodes CDR1 MNHNS and CDR2 SASEGT. The V segment lost 1 base and the J segment 6 bases; nucleotides outside the gene matches: 0. The length of the CDR3 is 14 residues.

J is TRBJ2-1 and V is TRBV19; D remains ambiguous. The CDR3 spans 12 residues. Germline V CDR1 and CDR2: LNHDA, SQIVND (reference sequence). Trimming shortened V by 1 base and J by 10 bases, and 8 bases separated the two germline ends. CDR3 coding DNA: TGTGCCAGTAGTATAGGGGCTTTCGAGCAGTTCTTC. This sequence encodes CASSIGAFEQFF.

On this clonotype: This may arise from a read error, as a much more abundant clone is one base away. This rearrangement joins TRBV11-2 to TRBJ2-3, with D hard to call. Trimming removed 0 bases at V and 4 bases at J, with 5 bases between. The CDR3 is 13 amino acids. Per the germline V gene, CDR1 is SGHAT and CDR2 is FQNNGV. CDR3 protein: CASSLDLADTQYF. CDR3 nucleotides: TGTGCCAGCAGCTTAGACCTAGCAGATACGCAGTATTTT.

About this clonotype: Just one base apart from a much larger clone, this may be a read error. Because it lacks the conserved phenylalanine or tryptophan at the end, this CDR3 is likely a read error. The chain joins TRBV7-2 to TRBJ2-1, with TRBD2 identical over 10 bases. The germline V gene has CDR1 SGHTA and CDR2 FQGNSA. This CDR3 spans 16 amino acids. With 3 bases clipped from V and 5 bases from J, the junction kept 7 bases outside the gene matches. For the CDR3, the DNA is TGTGCCAGCAGCTTTCTCACGACTAGCGGGCACAATGAGCAGTTCTTA. Its translation: CASSFLTTSGHNEQFL.

This clonotype was observed a handful of times. This sequence joins TRBV7-9 and TRBJ1-3; D is ambiguous. The length of the CDR3 is 12 residues. CDR1 and CDR2 from the germline V gene are SEHNR and FQNEAQ (reference sequence). The V and J ends lost 3 bases and 6 bases respectively, with 6 bases between them. CDR3: CASSFNENTIYF. The CDR3 nucleotides read TGTGCCAGCAGCTTTAATGAAAACACCATATATTTT.

This chain uses TRBV6-1 with TRBJ2-2; possible D gene TRBD2, 6 bases. The germline gives CDR1 MNHNS, CDR2 SASEGT. CDR3 length: 18 amino acids. Trimming stripped 7 bases from V and 2 bases from J, with 23 bases between. The CDR3 nucleotides read TGTGCCAGCACCCTTCGGGCTGGGAGAGGACTAAACACCGGGGAGCTGTTTTTT. Protein product: CASTLRAGRGLNTGELFF.

The rearrangement uses TRBV5-6 and TRBJ1-4; no reliable D call. The germline V gene encodes CDR1 SGHDT and CDR2 YYEEEE. Trimming shortened V by 1 base and J by 8 bases, and 9 bases separated the two germline ends. CDR3 length: 13 residues. Written as DNA, the CDR3 is TGTGCCAGCAGCTTGATCGGTGACGAAAAACTGTTTTTT. It encodes CASSLIGDEKLFF.